This T cell receptor beta chain was profiled in a study of T cells in Graves' hyperthyroidism and ophthalmopathy. The CDR3 spans 16 residues. The germline V gene has CDR1 LGHDT and CDR2 YNNKEL (reference sequence). Notes on this clonotype: This clone may be a read error of a much larger clone one base away.

Template material for amplifying TCR beta CDR3 regions consisted of RNA transcripts. During a first-round RT-PCR of the TCR CDR3, the HTBI primer set was used. TCRdb passed the multiplex PCR reads through MiXCR, listing each CDR3 protein once. The table has fewer than 700,000 distinct CDR3 sequences, about a sixth seen once. The sequence was collected from a woman aged 25 to 39 with Graves' hyperthyroidism. What was sequenced was blood. The chain links TRBV3-1 to TRBJ1-2, with 10 positions matching TRBD1. The CDR3 loop reads CACSQVLGQGNYGYTF. Here the CDR3 DNA reads TGTGCCTGCAGCCAAGTCCTGGGACAGGGGAACTATGGCTACACCTTC.